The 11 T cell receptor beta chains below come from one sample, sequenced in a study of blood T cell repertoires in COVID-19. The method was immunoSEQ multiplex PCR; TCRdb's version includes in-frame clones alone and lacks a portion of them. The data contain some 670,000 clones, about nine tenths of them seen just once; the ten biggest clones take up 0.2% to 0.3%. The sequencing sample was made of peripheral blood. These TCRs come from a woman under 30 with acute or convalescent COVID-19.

The CDR3, as DNA: TGCGCCAGCAGCCCGGACCAAACAGGAGTCTATGGCTACACCTTC. Protein sequence: CASSPDQTGVYGYTF. The gene calls are TRBV5-1 and TRBJ1-2, with D perhaps TRBD1 (5 bases). This CDR3 has 15 residues. Germline loops: CDR1 SGHRS, CDR2 YFSETQ. With 4 bases removed from V and 4 bases from J, the gap between germline ends came to 17 bases.

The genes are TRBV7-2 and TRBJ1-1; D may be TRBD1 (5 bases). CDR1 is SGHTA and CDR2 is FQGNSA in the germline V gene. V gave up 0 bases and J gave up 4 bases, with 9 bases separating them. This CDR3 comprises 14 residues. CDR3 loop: CASSLAGGSTEAFF. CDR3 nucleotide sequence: TGTGCCAGCAGCTTAGCGGGGGGGAGCACTGAAGCTTTCTTT.

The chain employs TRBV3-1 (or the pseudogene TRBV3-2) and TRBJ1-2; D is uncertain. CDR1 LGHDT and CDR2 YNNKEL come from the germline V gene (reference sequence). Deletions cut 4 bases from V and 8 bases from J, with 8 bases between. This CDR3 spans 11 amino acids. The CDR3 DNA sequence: TGTGCCAGCAGCCGCGAGGGCGGCTACACCTTC. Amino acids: CASSREGGYTF.

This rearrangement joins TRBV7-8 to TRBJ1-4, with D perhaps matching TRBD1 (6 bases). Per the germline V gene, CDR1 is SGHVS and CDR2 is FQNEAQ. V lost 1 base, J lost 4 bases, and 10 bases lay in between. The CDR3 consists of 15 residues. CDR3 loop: CASSLGTEINEKLFF. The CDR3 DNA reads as TGTGCCAGCAGCTTAGGGACAGAGATTAATGAAAAACTGTTTTTT.

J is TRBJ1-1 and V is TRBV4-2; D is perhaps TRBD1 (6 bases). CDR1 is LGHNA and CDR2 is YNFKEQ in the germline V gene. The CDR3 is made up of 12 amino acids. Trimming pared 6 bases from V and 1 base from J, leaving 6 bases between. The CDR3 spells CASRTGNTEAFF. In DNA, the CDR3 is TGTGCCAGCAGGACAGGGAACACTGAAGCTTTCTTT.

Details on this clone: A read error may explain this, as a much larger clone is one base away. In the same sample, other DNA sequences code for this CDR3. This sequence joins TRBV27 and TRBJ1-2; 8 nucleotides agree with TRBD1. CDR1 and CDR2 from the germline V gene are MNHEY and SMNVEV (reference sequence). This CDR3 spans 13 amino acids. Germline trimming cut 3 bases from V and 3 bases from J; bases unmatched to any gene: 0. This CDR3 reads CASSLTGDYGYTF. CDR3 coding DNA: TGTGCCAGCAGTTTGACAGGGGACTATGGCTACACCTTC.

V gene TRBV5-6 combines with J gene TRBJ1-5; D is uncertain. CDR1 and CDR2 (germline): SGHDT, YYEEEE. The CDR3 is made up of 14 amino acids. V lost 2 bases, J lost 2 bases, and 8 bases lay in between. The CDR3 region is CASSFGSGNQPQHF. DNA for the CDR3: TGTGCCAGCAGCTTTGGCAGCGGCAATCAGCCCCAGCATTTT.

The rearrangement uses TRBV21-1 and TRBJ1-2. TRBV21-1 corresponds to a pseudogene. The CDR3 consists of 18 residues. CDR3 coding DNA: TGTGCCAGCAGCAATCTGTGGGGGGTTTTGGGTCGTAACTATGGCTACACCTTC. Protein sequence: CASSNLWGVLGRNYGYTF.

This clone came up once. The CDR3 DNA reads as TGCGCCAGCAGCCGGGGACAAATGAACACTGAAGCTTTCTTT. Translating it yields CASSRGQMNTEAFF. The chain employs TRBV4-1 and TRBJ1-1; D perhaps matches TRBD1 (6 bases). With 4 bases removed from V and 0 bases from J, the gap between germline ends came to 9 bases. The CDR3 is 14 amino acids. Germline lookup yields CDR1 MGHRA and CDR2 YSYEKL.

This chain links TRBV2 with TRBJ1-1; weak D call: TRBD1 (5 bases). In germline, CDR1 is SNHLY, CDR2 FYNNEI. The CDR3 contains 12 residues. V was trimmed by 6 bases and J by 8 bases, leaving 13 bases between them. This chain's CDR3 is CASSVDRFEAFF. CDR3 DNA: TGTGCCAGCAGCGTCGACAGATTCGAAGCTTTCTTT. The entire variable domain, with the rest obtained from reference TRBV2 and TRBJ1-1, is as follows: EPEVTQTPSHQVTQMGQEVILRCVPISNHLYFYWYRQILGQKVEFLVSFYNNEISEKSEIFDDQFSVERPDGSNFTLKIRSTKLEDSAMYFCASSVDRFEAFFGQGTRLTVV.

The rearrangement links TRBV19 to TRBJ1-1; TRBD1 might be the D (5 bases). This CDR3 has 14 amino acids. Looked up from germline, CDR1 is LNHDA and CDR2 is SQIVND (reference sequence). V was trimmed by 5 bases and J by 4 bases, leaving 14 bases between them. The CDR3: CASSADRISTEAFF. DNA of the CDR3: TGTGCCAGTAGTGCAGACAGAATAAGCACTGAAGCTTTCTTT. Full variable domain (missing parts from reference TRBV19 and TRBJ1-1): DGGITQSPKYLFRKEGQNVTLSCEQNLNHDAMYWYRQDPGQGLRLIYYSQIVNDFQKGDIAEGYSVSREKKESFPLTVTSAQKNPTAFYLCASSADRISTEAFFGQGTRLTVV.